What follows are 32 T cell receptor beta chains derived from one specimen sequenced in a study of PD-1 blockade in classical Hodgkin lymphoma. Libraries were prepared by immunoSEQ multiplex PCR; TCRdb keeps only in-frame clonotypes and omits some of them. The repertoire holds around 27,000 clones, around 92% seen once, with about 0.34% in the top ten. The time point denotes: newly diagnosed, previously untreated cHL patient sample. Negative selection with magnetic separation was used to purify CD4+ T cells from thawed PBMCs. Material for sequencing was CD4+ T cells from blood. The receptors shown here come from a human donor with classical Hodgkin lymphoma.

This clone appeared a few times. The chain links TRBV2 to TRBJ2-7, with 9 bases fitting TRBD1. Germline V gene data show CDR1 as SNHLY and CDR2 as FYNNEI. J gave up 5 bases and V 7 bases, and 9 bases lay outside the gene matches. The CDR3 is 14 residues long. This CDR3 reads CASIPTGQGHEQYF. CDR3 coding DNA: TGTGCCAGCATTCCGACGGGACAGGGCCACGAGCAGTACTTC.

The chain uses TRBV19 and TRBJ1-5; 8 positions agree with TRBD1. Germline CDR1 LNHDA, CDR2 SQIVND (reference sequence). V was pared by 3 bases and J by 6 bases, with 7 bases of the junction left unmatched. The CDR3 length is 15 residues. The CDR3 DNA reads TGTGCCAGTAGTATTTCCAGGGGGCAGGTTCAGCCCCAGCATTTT. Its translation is CASSISRGQVQPQHF.

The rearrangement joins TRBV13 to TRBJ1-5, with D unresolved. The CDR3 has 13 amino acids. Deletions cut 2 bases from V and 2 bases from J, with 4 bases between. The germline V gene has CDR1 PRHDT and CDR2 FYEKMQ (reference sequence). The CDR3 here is CASSLFGNQPQHF. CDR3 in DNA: TGTGCCAGCAGCTTATTCGGCAATCAGCCCCAGCATTTT.

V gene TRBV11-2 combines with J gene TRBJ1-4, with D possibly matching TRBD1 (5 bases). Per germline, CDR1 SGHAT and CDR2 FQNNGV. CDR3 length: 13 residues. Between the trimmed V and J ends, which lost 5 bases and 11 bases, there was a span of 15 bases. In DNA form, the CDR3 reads TGTGCCAGCAGCCCGACCAGGGATCGGAAACTGTTTTTT. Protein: CASSPTRDRKLFF.

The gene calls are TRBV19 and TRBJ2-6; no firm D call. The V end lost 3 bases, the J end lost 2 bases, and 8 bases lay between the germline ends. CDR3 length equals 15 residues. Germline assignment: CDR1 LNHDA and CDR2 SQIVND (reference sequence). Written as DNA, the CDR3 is TGTGCCAGTAGTATCCCGCATACTGGGGCCAACGTCCTGACTTTC. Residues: CASSIPHTGANVLTF.

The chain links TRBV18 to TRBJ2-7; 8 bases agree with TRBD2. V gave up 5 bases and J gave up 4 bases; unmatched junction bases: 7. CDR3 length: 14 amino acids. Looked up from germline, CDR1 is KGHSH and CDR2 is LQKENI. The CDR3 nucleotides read TGTGCCAGCTCAACGGGACTAGGGGTATACGAGCAGTACTTC. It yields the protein CASSTGLGVYEQYF. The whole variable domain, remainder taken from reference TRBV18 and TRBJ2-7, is NAGVMQNPRHLVRRRGQEARLRCSPMKGHSHVYWYRQLPEEGLKFMVYLQKENIIDESGMPKERFSAEFPKEGPSILRIQQVVRGDSAAYFCASSTGLGVYEQYFGPGTRLTVT.

The CDR3 loop is CASSPEASGDYEQYF. The CDR3 DNA is TGTGCCAGCAGCCCCGAGGCTAGCGGGGACTACGAGCAGTACTTC. The chain couples TRBV7-3 to TRBJ2-7, with TRBD2 matching 9 bases. The CDR3 runs 15 residues. The V segment lost 5 bases and the J segment 3 bases; nucleotides outside the gene matches: 8. Looked up from germline, CDR1 is SGHTA and CDR2 is FQGTGA.

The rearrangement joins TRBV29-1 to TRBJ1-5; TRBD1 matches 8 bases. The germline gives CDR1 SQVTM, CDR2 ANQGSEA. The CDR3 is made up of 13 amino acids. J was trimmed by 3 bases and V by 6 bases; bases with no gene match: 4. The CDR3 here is CSVGDRSNQPQHF. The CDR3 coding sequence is TGCAGCGTCGGGGACAGGTCCAATCAGCCCCAGCATTTT.

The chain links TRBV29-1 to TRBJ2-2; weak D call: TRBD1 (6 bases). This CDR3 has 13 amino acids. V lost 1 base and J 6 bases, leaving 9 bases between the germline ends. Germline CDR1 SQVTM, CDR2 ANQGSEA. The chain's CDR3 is CSVEVAGAGELFF. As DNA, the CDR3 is TGCAGCGTTGAAGTGGCAGGGGCCGGGGAGCTGTTTTTT.

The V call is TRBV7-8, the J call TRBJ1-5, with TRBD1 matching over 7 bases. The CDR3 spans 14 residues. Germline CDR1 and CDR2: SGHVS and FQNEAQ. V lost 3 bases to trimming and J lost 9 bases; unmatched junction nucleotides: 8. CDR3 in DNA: TGTGCCAGCAGCTTTGAGGGACAGAAAGGGCCCCAGCATTTT. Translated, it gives CASSFEGQKGPQHF.

DNA of the CDR3: TGCGCCAGCCTTCAAGCGGGGGAGACCCAGTACTTC. Translated, it gives CASLQAGETQYF. The V and J genes are TRBV10-1 and TRBJ2-5, with 7 bases aligning to TRBD2. CDR1 is WNHNN and CDR2 is SYGVQD in the germline V gene (reference sequence). J lost 5 bases, V lost 8 bases, and 5 bases had no gene match. The CDR3 totals 12 residues.

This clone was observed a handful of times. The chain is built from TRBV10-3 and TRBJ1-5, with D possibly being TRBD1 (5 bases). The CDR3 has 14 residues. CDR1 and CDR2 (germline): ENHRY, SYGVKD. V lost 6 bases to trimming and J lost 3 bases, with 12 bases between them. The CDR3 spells CAIRAGRDNQPQHF. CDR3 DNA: TGTGCCATCAGGGCAGGGAGAGACAATCAGCCCCAGCATTTT.

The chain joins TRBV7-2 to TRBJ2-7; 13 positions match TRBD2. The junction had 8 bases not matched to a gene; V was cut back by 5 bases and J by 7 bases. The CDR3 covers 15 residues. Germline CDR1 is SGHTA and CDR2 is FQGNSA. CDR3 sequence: CASSPVGLAGLEQYF. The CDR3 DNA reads TGTGCCAGCAGCCCGGTGGGACTAGCGGGATTAGAGCAGTACTTC. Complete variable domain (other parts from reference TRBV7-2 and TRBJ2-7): GAGVSQSPSNKVTEKGKDVELRCDPISGHTALYWYRQSLGQGLEFLIYFQGNSAPDKSGLPSDRFSAERTGGSVSTLTIQRTQQEDSAVYLCASSPVGLAGLEQYFGPGTRLTVT.

CDR3 bases: TGCGCCAGCAGTCGGTTTCAGGGACAGGGCGCCGAGACCCAGTACTTC. Amino acids: CASSRFQGQGAETQYF. The rearrangement uses TRBV5-1 and TRBJ2-5; 9 nucleotides line up with TRBD1. The CDR3 covers 16 residues. Looked up from germline, CDR1 is SGHRS and CDR2 is YFSETQ. J gave up 5 bases and V 5 bases, and 13 bases lay outside the gene matches.

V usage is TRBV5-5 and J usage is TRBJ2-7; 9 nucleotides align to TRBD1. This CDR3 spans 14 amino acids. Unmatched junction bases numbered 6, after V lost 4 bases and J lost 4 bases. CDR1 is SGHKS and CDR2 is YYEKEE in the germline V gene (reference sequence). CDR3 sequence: CASSPGQGRYEQYF. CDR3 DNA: TGTGCCAGCAGCCCGGGACAGGGAAGATACGAGCAGTACTTC.

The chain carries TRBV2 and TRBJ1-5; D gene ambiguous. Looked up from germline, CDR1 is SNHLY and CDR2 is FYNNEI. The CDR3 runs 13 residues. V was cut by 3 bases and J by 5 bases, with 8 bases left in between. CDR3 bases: TGTGCCAGCAGTGATCTGCGAGATCAGCCCCAGCATTTT. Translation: CASSDLRDQPQHF.

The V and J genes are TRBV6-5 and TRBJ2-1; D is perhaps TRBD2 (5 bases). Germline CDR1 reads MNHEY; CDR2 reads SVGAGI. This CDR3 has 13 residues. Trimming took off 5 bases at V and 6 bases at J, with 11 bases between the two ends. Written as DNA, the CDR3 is TGTGCCAGCAGTCTCCGGGGTCGCAATGAGCAGTTCTTC. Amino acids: CASSLRGRNEQFF.

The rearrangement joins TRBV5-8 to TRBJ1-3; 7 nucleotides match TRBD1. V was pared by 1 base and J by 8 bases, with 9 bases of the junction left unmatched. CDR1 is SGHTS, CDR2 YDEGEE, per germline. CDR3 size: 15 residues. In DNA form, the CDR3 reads TGTGCCAGCAGCTTGCAGGGGGAGGCTCGCGACACCATATATTTT. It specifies CASSLQGEARDTIYF.

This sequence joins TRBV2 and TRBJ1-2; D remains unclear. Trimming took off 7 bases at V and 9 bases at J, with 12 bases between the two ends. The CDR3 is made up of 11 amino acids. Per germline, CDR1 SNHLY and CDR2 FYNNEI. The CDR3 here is CASKTLFSYTF. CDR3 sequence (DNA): TGTGCCAGCAAGACCCTGTTTAGCTACACCTTC.

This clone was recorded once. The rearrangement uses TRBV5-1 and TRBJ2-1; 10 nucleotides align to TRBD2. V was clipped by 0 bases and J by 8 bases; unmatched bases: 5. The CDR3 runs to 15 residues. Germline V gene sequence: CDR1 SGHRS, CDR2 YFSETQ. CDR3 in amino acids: CASSLVTSGEDEQFF. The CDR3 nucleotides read TGCGCCAGCAGCTTGGTAACTAGCGGGGAAGATGAGCAGTTCTTC. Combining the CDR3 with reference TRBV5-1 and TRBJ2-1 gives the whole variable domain KAGVTQTPRYLIKTRGQQVTLSCSPISGHRSVSWYQQTPGQGLQFLFEYFSETQRNKGNFPGRFSGRQFSNSRSEMNVSTLELGDSALYLCASSLVTSGEDEQFFGPGTRLTVL.

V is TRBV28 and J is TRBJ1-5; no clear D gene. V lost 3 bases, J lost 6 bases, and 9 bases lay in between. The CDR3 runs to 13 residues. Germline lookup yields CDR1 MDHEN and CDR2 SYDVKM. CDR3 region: CASSFRGGQPQHF. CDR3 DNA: TGTGCCAGCAGTTTTCGGGGTGGTCAGCCCCAGCATTTT.

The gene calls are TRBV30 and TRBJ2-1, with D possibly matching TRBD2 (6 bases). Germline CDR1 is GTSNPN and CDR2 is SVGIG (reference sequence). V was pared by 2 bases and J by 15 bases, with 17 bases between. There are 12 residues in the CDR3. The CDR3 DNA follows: TGTGCCTGGAGTACCGTAGCCGGGAGAATGTTCTTC. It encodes CAWSTVAGRMFF.

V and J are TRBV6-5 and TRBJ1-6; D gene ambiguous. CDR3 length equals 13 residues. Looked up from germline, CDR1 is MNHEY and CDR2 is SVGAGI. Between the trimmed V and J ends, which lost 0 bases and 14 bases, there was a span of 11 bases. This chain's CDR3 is CASSYSYVGALHF. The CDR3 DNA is TGTGCCAGCAGTTACTCCTACGTCGGGGCCCTCCACTTT.

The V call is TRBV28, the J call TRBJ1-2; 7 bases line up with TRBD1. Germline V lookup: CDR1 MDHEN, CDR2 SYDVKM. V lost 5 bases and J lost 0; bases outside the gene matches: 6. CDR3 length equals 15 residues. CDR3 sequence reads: CASSPTGTPNYGYTF. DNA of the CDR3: TGTGCCAGCAGTCCGACAGGGACCCCTAACTATGGCTACACCTTC.

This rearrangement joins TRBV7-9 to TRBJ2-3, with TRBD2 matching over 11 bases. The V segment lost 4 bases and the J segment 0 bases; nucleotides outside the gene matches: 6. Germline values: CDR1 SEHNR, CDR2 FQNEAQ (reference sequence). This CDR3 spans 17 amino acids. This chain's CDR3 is CASSSTSGRFSTDTQYF. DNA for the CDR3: TGTGCCAGCAGCTCAACTAGCGGGAGATTTAGCACAGATACGCAGTATTTT.

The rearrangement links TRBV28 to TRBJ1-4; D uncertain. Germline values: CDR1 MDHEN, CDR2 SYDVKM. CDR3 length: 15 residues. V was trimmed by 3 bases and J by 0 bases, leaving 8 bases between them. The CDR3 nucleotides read TGTGCCAGCAGTTTGGCGGGAGCAACTAATGAAAAACTGTTTTTT. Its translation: CASSLAGATNEKLFF. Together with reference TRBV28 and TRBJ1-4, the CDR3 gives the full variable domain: DVKVTQSSRYLVKRTGEKVFLECVQDMDHENMFWYRQDPGLGLRLIYFSYDVKMKEKGDIPEGYSVSREKKERFSLILESASTNQTSMYLCASSLAGATNEKLFFGSGTQLSVL.

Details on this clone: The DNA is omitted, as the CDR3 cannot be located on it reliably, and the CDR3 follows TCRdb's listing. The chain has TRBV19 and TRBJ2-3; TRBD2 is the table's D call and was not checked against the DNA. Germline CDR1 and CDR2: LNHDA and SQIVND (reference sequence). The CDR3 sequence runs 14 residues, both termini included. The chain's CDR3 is CASTSGGGTDTQYF.

Here the CDR3 reads CASGMINQPQHF. The CDR3 DNA reads TGTGCCAGCGGAATGATCAATCAGCCCCAGCATTTT. The V gene is TRBV28, the J gene TRBJ1-5; D is uncertain. The V gene lost 8 bases and the J gene lost 3 bases, with 8 bases spanning the gap. CDR3 length: 12 amino acids. The germline V gene has CDR1 MDHEN and CDR2 SYDVKM. Looking up the rest from reference TRBV28 and TRBJ1-5 gives the full variable domain: DVKVTQSSRYLVKRTGEKVFLECVQDMDHENMFWYRQDPGLGLRLIYFSYDVKMKEKGDIPEGYSVSREKKERFSLILESASTNQTSMYLCASGMINQPQHFGDGTRLSIL.

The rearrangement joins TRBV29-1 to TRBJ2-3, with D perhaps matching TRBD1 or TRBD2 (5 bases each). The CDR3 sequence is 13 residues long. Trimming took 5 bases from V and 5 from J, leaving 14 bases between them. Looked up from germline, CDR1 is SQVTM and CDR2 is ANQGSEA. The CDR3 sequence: CSVFGGLRDTQYF. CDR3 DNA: TGCAGCGTTTTTGGGGGATTGAGAGATACGCAGTATTTT.

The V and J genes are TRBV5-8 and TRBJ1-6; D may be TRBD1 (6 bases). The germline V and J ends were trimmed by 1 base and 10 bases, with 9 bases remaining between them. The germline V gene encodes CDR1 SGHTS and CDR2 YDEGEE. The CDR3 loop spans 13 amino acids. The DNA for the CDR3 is TGTGCCAGCAGCTTGAGGGGGGACTCACCCCTCCACTTT. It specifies CASSLRGDSPLHF.

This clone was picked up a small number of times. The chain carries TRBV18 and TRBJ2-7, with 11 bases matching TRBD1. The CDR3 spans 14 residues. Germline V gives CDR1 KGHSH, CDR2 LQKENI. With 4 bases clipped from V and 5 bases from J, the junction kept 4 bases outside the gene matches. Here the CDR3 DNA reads TGTGCCAGCTCACTGGACAGGGGGCTGGACGAGCAGTACTTC. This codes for CASSLDRGLDEQYF.

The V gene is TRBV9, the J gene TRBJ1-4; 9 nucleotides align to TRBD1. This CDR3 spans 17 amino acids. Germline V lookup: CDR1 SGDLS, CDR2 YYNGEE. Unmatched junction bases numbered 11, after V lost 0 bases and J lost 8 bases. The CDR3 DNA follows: TGTGCCAGCAGCGTAGCAACAGGGGGCCGCTCAGGGGAAAAACTGTTTTTT. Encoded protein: CASSVATGGRSGEKLFF.